This T cell receptor beta chain originates from a study of T-cell memory formation after mild COVID-19. Study-wide results and limits: Clones contracting across day 15 to 85 had a balanced CD4/CD8 profile; later expanding clones leaned CD4+.

Constant-segment primers and 5'RACE yielded cDNA libraries for TCR alpha and TCR beta, each carrying sample barcodes and UMIs. One entry per CDR3 protein, called by TCRdb with MiXCR from the 5' RACE reads. This sample has fewer than 350,000 distinct CDR3 sequences; about a sixth occur once, and the top ten carry roughly 23%. This clonotype has a handful of counts. Its antigen is undetermined. The V segment lost 4 bases and the J segment 8 bases; nucleotides outside the gene matches: 4. Germline CDR1 reads SGDLS; CDR2 reads YYNGEE. This CDR3 is built from 13 residues. This chain joins TRBV9 and TRBJ2-4; 9 bases agree with TRBD1. This TCR derives from a man between 18 and 29 years old who had mild COVID-19 (a few samples of this study predate the infection). Cell type and time point are not known. The sequenced sample was PBMCs or a T cell subset sorted from them (not recorded which). The CDR3 DNA sequence: TGTGCCAGCAGCCCCCGGACAGGGGACATTCAGTACTTC. It encodes CASSPRTGDIQYF.